The table lists the clone carrying this TCR beta chain with a few counts. Antigen: not known. The data derive from a study of blood T cells in healthy people across ages. Combining a sample-barcoded 5' primer with a J-beta primer mix, a second PCR ran for roughly 7 to 12 cycles. TCRdb reanalysed the 5' RACE reads using MiXCR and keeps one entry per CDR3 protein. The sample records 1.5 million to 2 million distinct CDR3 sequences, roughly 28% being singletons. CDR1 and CDR2 from the germline V gene are WSHSY and SAAADI. The CDR3 runs 14 residues. The V gene lost 6 bases and the J gene lost 5 bases, with 16 bases spanning the gap. Study-wide results and limits: Unsorted PBMCs blocked a conclusive comparison of naive and antigen-experienced cells.

The source is a woman aged 30 to 39 in good health. The rearrangement joins TRBV10-2 to TRBJ1-1; no clear D. Sequenced sample: blood. The CDR3 loop is CASRQPFGGTEAFF. In DNA, the CDR3 is TGCGCCAGCAGACAACCTTTCGGAGGGACTGAAGCTTTCTTT.